The 31 T cell receptor beta chains given below trace back to one sample, sequenced in a study of cytomegalovirus exposure and HLA in healthy donors. PCR employed 60 Vbeta and 13 Jbeta primers. TCRdb's table, derived via immunoSEQ multiplex PCR, lists solely in-frame clones and lacks some. The data hold 180,000 or so clones, with 82% observed a single time. Specimen: PBMCs. These receptor sequences come from a boy between 2 and 10 years old in good health and CMV-seronegative.

This chain joins TRBV9 and TRBJ2-5, with D possibly TRBD2 on 6 matching bases. V was trimmed by 3 bases and J by 3 bases, leaving 12 bases between them. This CDR3 spans 14 amino acids. CDR1 and CDR2 from the germline V gene are SGDLS and YYNGEE. CDR3 protein: CASSELEREETQYF. The DNA for the CDR3 is TGTGCCAGCAGCGAACTGGAGCGGGAAGAGACCCAGTACTTC.

The chain joins TRBV5-4 to TRBJ2-7; the match to TRBD2 covers 8 bases. After removal of 0 bases from V and 5 bases from J, the junction contained 1 base not matched to a gene. This CDR3 has 13 amino acids. Germline V gene lookup returns CDR1 SGHNT and CDR2 YYREEE (reference sequence). CDR3 nucleotides: TGTGCCAGCAGCTTGGCCGGGGGGGACGAGCAGTACTTC. Its translation: CASSLAGGDEQYF. Full variable domain (outside the CDR3, taken from reference TRBV5-4 and TRBJ2-7): ETGVTQSPTHLIKTRGQQVTLRCSSQSGHNTVSWYQQALGQGPQFIFQYYREEENGRGNFPPRFSGLQFPNYSSELNVNALELDDSALYLCASSLAGGDEQYFGPGTRLTVT.

V gene TRBV7-6 combines with J gene TRBJ2-6; TRBD2 agrees at 8 bases. CDR1 SGHVS and CDR2 FNYEAQ come from the germline V gene. J lost 2 bases, V lost 3 bases, and 0 bases had no gene match. The CDR3 spans 15 residues. Here the CDR3 reads CASSLGLAGANVLTF. As DNA, the CDR3 is TGTGCCAGCAGCTTGGGACTAGCTGGGGCCAACGTCCTGACTTTC.

This clone was detected only once. V gene TRBV7-6 combines with J gene TRBJ2-5; D unclear. The assigned J gene may be wrong: the sequence end matches TRBJ2-7 better. The CDR3 consists of 14 residues. Germline CDR1 is SGHVS and CDR2 is FNYEAQ. The CDR3 DNA is TGTGCCAGCAGCTTATTTCCTCCCTACTACGAGCAGTACTTC. Its translation is CASSLFPPYYEQYF.

DNA of the CDR3: TGTGCCAGCAGCCATAATACCGACAGGGGATCAGTACAATCCCACGAGCAGTACTTC. Encoded protein: CASSHNTDRGSVQSHEQYF. The chain couples TRBV14 to TRBJ2-7; 8 nucleotides match TRBD1. Germline loops: CDR1 SGHDN, CDR2 FVKESK. V trimming: 3 bases; J trimming: 5 bases; junction bases outside the gene matches: 21. This CDR3 is 19 amino acids long.

This clone has only a few counts. The chain combines TRBV7-9 with TRBJ1-6; weak D call: TRBD1 (6 bases). Germline V lookup: CDR1 SEHNR, CDR2 FQNEAQ (reference sequence). CDR3 length: 14 residues. V was pared by 3 bases and J by 10 bases, with 13 bases between. As DNA, the CDR3 is TGTGCCAGCAGCTTTGAGGGGGTCGGGTCACCCCTCCACTTT. This codes for CASSFEGVGSPLHF.

The rearrangement joins TRBV9 to TRBJ2-3, with 10 bases that match TRBD2. Germline CDR1 is SGDLS and CDR2 is YYNGEE. The CDR3 runs to 15 residues. The V segment lost 3 bases and the J segment 2 bases; nucleotides outside the gene matches: 3. The CDR3 DNA follows: TGTGCCAGCAGCGGAGCGGGGGGGGTCACAGATACGCAGTATTTT. Its translation: CASSGAGGVTDTQYF.

V is TRBV5-4 and J is TRBJ1-4; D not certain. The V gene's germline CDR1 is SGHNT and CDR2 YYREEE (reference sequence). The V gene lost 0 bases and the J gene lost 0 bases, with 6 bases spanning the gap. This CDR3 is 15 amino acids long. Written as DNA, the CDR3 is TGTGCCAGCAGCTTGGGAGATGCAACTAATGAAAAACTGTTTTTT. Residues: CASSLGDATNEKLFF.

Only one count was recorded for this clone. The V call is TRBV6-4, the J call TRBJ1-1, with D possibly being TRBD1 (5 bases). The length of the CDR3 is 15 residues. V was pared by 3 bases and J by 8 bases, with 19 bases between. CDR1 and CDR2 from the germline V gene are MRHNA and SNTAGT. CDR3 loop: CASSEYRLGGAEAFF. As DNA, the CDR3 is TGTGCCAGCAGTGAATACAGGCTAGGTGGGGCAGAAGCTTTCTTT.

The V gene is TRBV21-1, the J gene TRBJ2-7; the D call in the table, TRBD1, was not verified against the DNA. TRBV21-1 is labeled a pseudogene. This CDR3 has 18 amino acids. The CDR3 DNA follows: TGTGCCAGCAGCAAAGATAGAAGGCGGGGACAGGGTTCGTACGAGCAGTACTTC. Translated: CASSKDRRRGQGSYEQYF.

This clone occurred once. The chain combines TRBV5-1 with TRBJ2-3; possible D gene TRBD1, 5 bases. The length of the CDR3 is 12 residues. V lost 3 bases and J 6 bases, leaving 8 bases between the germline ends. Per the germline V gene, CDR1 is SGHRS and CDR2 is YFSETQ. The CDR3 coding sequence is TGCGCCAGCAGCTCAGGGCTGGATACGCAGTATTTT. Its protein is CASSSGLDTQYF.

This clone turned up a few times. CDR3 DNA: TGTGCCAGCAGCTTGGCCGGGACAGGGCTCGATGAGCAGTTCTTC. This encodes CASSLAGTGLDEQFF. The chain combines TRBV28 with TRBJ2-1; TRBD1 aligns across 9 bases. There are 15 residues in the CDR3. Germline CDR1 reads MDHEN; CDR2 reads SYDVKM. The V gene end was trimmed by 6 bases and the J gene end by 8 bases; junction bases not matched to a gene: 11.

This chain connects TRBV7-2 to TRBJ2-7; D not certain. Per the germline V gene, CDR1 is SGHTA and CDR2 is FQGNSA. With 4 bases removed from V and 6 bases from J, the gap between germline ends came to 13 bases. The CDR3 is 13 residues long. The chain's CDR3 is CASSSYLISEQYF. The CDR3 DNA sequence: TGTGCCAGCAGCTCCTATTTAATCTCCGAGCAGTACTTC.

The chain is built from TRBV4-2 and TRBJ2-7; weak D call: TRBD2 (7 bases). The CDR3 runs 17 residues. From germline, CDR1 is LGHNA and CDR2 YNFKEQ. Trimming left V 1 base short and J 0 bases short, with 16 bases between. The CDR3: CASSQAFPGGRSYEQYF. The CDR3, as DNA: TGTGCCAGCAGCCAAGCTTTCCCGGGGGGCCGCTCCTACGAGCAGTACTTC.

The genes are TRBV19 and TRBJ1-2; 8 nucleotides agree with TRBD1. CDR3 length: 18 residues. Germline lookup yields CDR1 LNHDA and CDR2 SQIVND (reference sequence). The V gene end was trimmed by 5 bases and the J gene end by 4 bases; junction bases not matched to a gene: 18. The CDR3 loop reads CASSLVTGVTSGIYGYTF. In DNA, the CDR3 is TGTGCCAGTAGTCTTGTGACAGGGGTAACGAGTGGGATCTATGGCTACACCTTC.

The chain combines TRBV9 with TRBJ2-5; 7 positions agree with TRBD1. With V trimmed by 0 bases and J by 2 bases, 7 bases remained unmatched. Per the germline V gene, CDR1 is SGDLS and CDR2 is YYNGEE. This CDR3 region has 16 residues. The CDR3 here is CASSVAPEGAQETQYF. The CDR3 bases are TGTGCCAGCAGCGTAGCCCCCGAGGGGGCACAAGAGACCCAGTACTTC.

The chain is built from TRBV4-1 and TRBJ1-2; D might be TRBD1 (5 bases). Germline lookup yields CDR1 MGHRA and CDR2 YSYEKL. The CDR3 spans 17 residues. V lost 0 bases and J lost 4, with 18 bases in between. The CDR3 DNA reads TGCGCCAGCAGCCAAGATCCCCAGACAGTGGGCCTCTATGGCTACACCTTC. This encodes CASSQDPQTVGLYGYTF.

The chain uses TRBV11-2 and TRBJ1-2; 7 bases line up with TRBD1. Germline assignment: CDR1 SGHAT and CDR2 FQNNGV. The CDR3 spans 14 residues. V lost 5 bases, J lost 2 bases, and 5 bases stayed unmatched. The DNA of the CDR3 is TGTGCCAGCAGCCCACTGACAGGGAACTATGGCTACACCTTC. This codes for CASSPLTGNYGYTF.

The J gene is TRBJ1-1, the V gene TRBV11-2; D is perhaps TRBD1 (5 bases). The germline CDR1 and CDR2 sequences are SGHAT and FQNNGV. This CDR3 contains 15 residues. The V and J ends lost 6 bases and 8 bases respectively, with 22 bases between them. In DNA, the CDR3 is TGTGCCAGCAGTCCCACCCCGTCAGGGAATGAAGAAGCTTTCTTT. It encodes CASSPTPSGNEEAFF.

The CDR3 is CASSQGLADYYNEQFF. CDR3 sequence (DNA): TGTGCCAGCAGCCAGGGACTAGCGGATTACTACAATGAGCAGTTCTTC. This chain joins TRBV11-2 and TRBJ2-1; TRBD2 aligns across 11 bases. Trimming at V came to 5 bases and at J to 3 bases, leaving 6 bases not matched to a gene. Germline values: CDR1 SGHAT, CDR2 FQNNGV. The CDR3 is made up of 16 amino acids.

The chain employs TRBV7-2 and TRBJ2-7; D is possibly TRBD2 (5 bases). Looked up from germline, CDR1 is SGHTA and CDR2 is FQGNSA. Trimming shortened V by 5 bases and J by 2 bases, and 16 bases separated the two germline ends. The CDR3 totals 15 residues. CDR3 coding DNA: TGTGCCAGCAGCCTTAACGGCCAGGAGGCCTACGAGCAGTACTTC. This gives the protein CASSLNGQEAYEQYF.

V is TRBV6-5 and J is TRBJ1-2; TRBD1 matches at 10 bases. Germline V lookup: CDR1 MNHEY, CDR2 SVGAGI. The J segment lost 4 bases and the V segment lost 2 bases, leaving 4 bases of the junction unmatched. The CDR3 is 15 amino acids. CDR3 coding DNA: TGTGCCAGCAGTTACCTCGACAGGGGGCGCTATGGCTACACCTTC. Translated: CASSYLDRGRYGYTF.

The J gene is TRBJ2-5, the V gene TRBV23-1; 9 bases map to TRBD1. TRBV23-1 counts as an open reading frame of uncertain function. With 0 bases clipped from V and 4 bases from J, the junction kept 9 bases outside the gene matches. The CDR3 consists of 17 residues. CDR3 nucleotides: TGCGCCAGCAGTCAATCGCAACAGGGGGCTTATGGAGAGACCCAGTACTTC. Translating it yields CASSQSQQGAYGETQYF.

CDR3 sequence reads: CASSSGTGELETQYF. Here the CDR3 DNA reads TGTGCCAGCAGCTCAGGGACAGGGGAGCTGGAGACCCAGTACTTC. J is TRBJ2-5 and V is TRBV7-3; 10 nucleotides agree with TRBD1. Germline V CDR1 and CDR2: SGHTA, FQGTGA. The CDR3 has 15 amino acids. V lost 4 bases and J lost 5; bases outside the gene matches: 7.

The chain carries TRBV6-1 and TRBJ2-1, with 9 bases identical to TRBD2. The trim removed 3 bases at V and 4 bases at J, leaving 4 bases unmatched. CDR1 is MNHNS and CDR2 is SASEGT in the germline V gene. This CDR3 comprises 15 residues. The CDR3 reads CASSESGGPYNEQFF. The CDR3 DNA reads as TGTGCCAGCAGTGAGAGCGGGGGGCCTTACAATGAGCAGTTCTTC.

The V and J genes are TRBV30 and TRBJ1-1; D is perhaps TRBD1 (5 bases). V was cut by 3 bases and J by 4 bases, with 18 bases left in between. The length of the CDR3 is 15 residues. Germline CDR1 GTSNPN, CDR2 SVGIG (reference sequence). The CDR3 loop reads CAWSARGGGSTEAFF. The CDR3 bases are TGTGCCTGGAGCGCTCGGGGCGGCGGGAGCACTGAAGCTTTCTTT.

The CDR3 nucleotides are TGTGCCAGCAGCCAAGACCGCCGGTGGTTCTTC. It codes for CASSQDRRWFF. J is TRBJ2-1 and V is TRBV4-2; D uncertain. CDR1 and CDR2 from the germline V gene are LGHNA and YNFKEQ. The ends were cut back, 0 bases at V and 15 bases at J, with 9 bases in the middle. The CDR3 is 11 residues long.

The rearrangement uses TRBV6-1 and TRBJ2-7; D ambiguous. Trimming took off 8 bases at V and 0 bases at J, with 8 bases between the two ends. The CDR3 spans 12 residues. Per the germline V gene, CDR1 is MNHNS and CDR2 is SASEGT. The CDR3 is CASLDFSYEQYF. The CDR3 DNA reads TGTGCCAGCCTAGACTTCTCCTACGAGCAGTACTTC.

In DNA, the CDR3 is TGTGCCAGCTCACCAGGGCCAAGCCCCATAGAGGGCTACACCTTC. It encodes CASSPGPSPIEGYTF. The rearrangement links TRBV18 to TRBJ1-2; D gene unclear. The V gene's germline CDR1 is KGHSH and CDR2 LQKENI. The V end was cut by 2 bases, the J end by 8 bases, with 18 bases between. This CDR3 comprises 15 residues.

The chain is built from TRBV5-4 and TRBJ2-2, with 10 nucleotides matching TRBD2. V lost 4 bases and J lost 4; bases outside the gene matches: 7. Germline V gene lookup returns CDR1 SGHNT and CDR2 YYREEE (reference sequence). The CDR3 contains 16 residues. The DNA of the CDR3 is TGTGCCAGCAGCCTCCATACTAGCGGGGTCACCGGGGAGCTGTTTTTT. Its translation: CASSLHTSGVTGELFF. Filled out from reference TRBV5-4 and TRBJ2-2, the complete variable domain reads ETGVTQSPTHLIKTRGQQVTLRCSSQSGHNTVSWYQQALGQGPQFIFQYYREEENGRGNFPPRFSGLQFPNYSSELNVNALELDDSALYLCASSLHTSGVTGELFFGEGSRLTVL.

This clone was seen a few times. The chain joins TRBV5-6 to TRBJ2-7, with D possibly matching TRBD1 (5 bases). This CDR3 is 13 amino acids long. V shed 0 bases and J shed 5 bases, with 9 bases lying between them. From germline, CDR1 is SGHDT and CDR2 YYEEEE. CDR3 sequence (DNA): TGTGCCAGCAGCTTGGCCCCGACAGACGAGCAGTACTTC. Translation gives CASSLAPTDEQYF.